This entry concerns a single T cell receptor beta chain. Antigen unknown. The beta constant-region primer was an equimolar mix of two oligonucleotides covering TRBC1 and TRBC2. Four rounds of PCR amplified the ligated cDNA using nested alpha and beta constant-region primers plus SP2. TCRdb called the UMI-ligation and nested PCR reads again in MiXCR, with one record for every CDR3 protein. The sample carries roughly 100,000 distinct CDR3 sequences, roughly 10% recorded once. The ends lost 6 bases at V and 0 bases at J; junction bases unmatched: 4. From germline, CDR1 is MNHEY and CDR2 SVGEGT. This CDR3 comprises 14 residues. Alpha and beta libraries were amplified separately from the second PCR onward. Cells stained for CD3, CD4, CD8, CD45RA, CD27 and viability were sorted into four CD45RA/CD27 subsets. The data were taken from a study of naive and memory T cell subsets. Findings and caveats of the study: Naive repertoires, especially CD8, held a few larger clonotypes, possibly memory cells re-expressing CD45RA. Gini index rose across naive, CM, EM and EMRA in CD4 and CD8.

V is TRBV6-2 or TRBV6-3 and J is TRBJ1-1; 7 bases fit TRBD1. Sequenced input: naive CD4+ T cells from blood. This clonotype originated in a human donor in good health. The CDR3 sequence: CASSRQGMNTEAFF. Here the CDR3 DNA reads TGTGCCAGCAGCAGACAGGGAATGAACACTGAAGCTTTCTTT.